This passage covers 7 T cell receptor beta chains from one sample sequenced in a study of shared clonotypes between healthy human individuals. Libraries were prepared by immunoSEQ multiplex PCR; TCRdb keeps only in-frame clonotypes and omits some of them. The top ten hold around 12% of the sample, which has fewer than 600,000 clones, around three quarters seen once. Material for sequencing was PBMCs. The source is a woman aged 35 to 49 in good health. Some clones in this sample may be carry-over from other donors' samples.

J is TRBJ1-1 and V is TRBV10-1, with 9 bases matching TRBD1. This CDR3 has 14 amino acids. Germline V gene lookup returns CDR1 WNHNN and CDR2 SYGVQD (reference sequence). With 6 bases clipped from V and 5 bases from J, the junction kept 7 bases outside the gene matches. The CDR3 here is CASRGTGWGTEAFF. The CDR3 DNA is TGCGCCAGCAGGGGGACAGGGTGGGGGACTGAAGCTTTCTTT.

The chain links TRBV5-4 to TRBJ2-7; 13 nucleotides line up with TRBD2. Germline V lookup: CDR1 SGHNT, CDR2 YYREEE (reference sequence). The CDR3 loop spans 17 amino acids. After removal of 4 bases from V and 4 bases from J, the junction contained 11 bases not matched to a gene. The CDR3 sequence: CASSGNPGTSGIYEQYF. CDR3 nucleotide sequence: TGTGCCAGCAGCGGAAACCCCGGGACTAGCGGGATTTACGAGCAGTACTTC.

This chain uses TRBV14 with TRBJ2-5, with a tentative D call TRBD2 (5 bases). This CDR3 is 14 amino acids long. Germline CDR1 and CDR2: SGHDN and FVKESK. V was trimmed by 0 bases and J by 5 bases, leaving 10 bases between them. The CDR3 DNA reads TGTGCCAGCAGCCAAGATCGGGGTGTGGAGACCCAGTACTTC. Encoded protein: CASSQDRGVETQYF.

This chain joins TRBV2 and TRBJ2-1; D gene ambiguous. The CDR3 length is 14 residues. The germline V and J ends were trimmed by 3 bases and 4 bases, with 10 bases remaining between them. Germline-derived CDR1 and CDR2 are SNHLY and FYNNEI. CDR3 protein: CASSEGSRYNEQFF. Written as DNA, the CDR3 is TGTGCCAGCAGTGAGGGAAGCAGATACAATGAGCAGTTCTTC. Together with reference TRBV2 and TRBJ2-1, the CDR3 gives the full variable domain: EPEVTQTPSHQVTQMGQEVILRCVPISNHLYFYWYRQILGQKVEFLVSFYNNEISEKSEIFDDQFSVERPDGSNFTLKIRSTKLEDSAMYFCASSEGSRYNEQFFGPGTRLTVL.

The CDR3 spells CASSESYSGLSSYNEQFF. In DNA form, the CDR3 reads TGTGCCAGCAGCGAATCCTATAGCGGGCTCAGCTCCTACAATGAGCAGTTCTTC. V usage is TRBV7-9 and J usage is TRBJ2-1, with 7 bases identical to TRBD2. After removal of 5 bases from V and 0 bases from J, the junction contained 13 bases not matched to a gene. CDR3 length: 18 residues. Germline CDR1 is SEHNR and CDR2 is FQNEAQ (reference sequence). Filled out from reference TRBV7-9 and TRBJ2-1, the complete variable domain reads DTGVSQNPRHKITKRGQNVTFRCDPISEHNRLYWYRQTLGQGPEFLTYFQNEAQLEKSRLLSDRFSAERPKGSFSTLEIQRTEQGDSAMYLCASSESYSGLSSYNEQFFGPGTRLTVL.

The chain links TRBV25-1 to TRBJ1-4; D gene unclear. The CDR3 length is 12 residues. Germline V gives CDR1 MGHDK, CDR2 SYGVNS. V lost 7 bases, J lost 6 bases, and 9 bases lay in between. The CDR3, as DNA: TGTGCCAGCACGGGAGGGTATGAAAAACTGTTTTTT. Translation gives CASTGGYEKLFF.

The V gene is TRBV4-2, the J gene TRBJ1-2; weak D call: TRBD1 (6 bases). The ends were cut back, 0 bases at V and 0 bases at J, with 14 bases in the middle. The CDR3 covers 17 residues. Germline lookup yields CDR1 LGHNA and CDR2 YNFKEQ. The CDR3 reads CASSQELAGAPNYGYTF. CDR3 DNA: TGTGCCAGCAGCCAAGAGTTGGCAGGGGCGCCTAACTATGGCTACACCTTC.